The source of this T cell receptor (beta chain) is a study of T cells in Graves' hyperthyroidism and ophthalmopathy. This clonotype was recorded at least ten times. Stable disease denoted Graves' hyperthyroidism without ophthalmopathy progression within 18 months. The CDR3 has 15 residues. The junction had 6 bases not matched to a gene; V was cut back by 2 bases and J by 3 bases. Germline V CDR1 and CDR2: ENHRY, SYGVKD. The TCR beta CDR3 regions underwent amplification using RNA transcripts as the source. Researchers ran a first-round RT-PCR on the TCR CDR3 using the HTBI primer set. TCRdb reprocessed the multiplex PCR reads with MiXCR, giving one entry per CDR3 protein. The sample lists about 200,000 distinct CDR3 sequences; around a sixth were seen once.

The chain uses TRBV10-3 and TRBJ2-7; 8 bases fit TRBD1. The material sequenced was blood. The origin of this receptor is a woman aged 45-65 years with Graves' hyperthyroidism. CDR3 protein: CAISEPHTGGYEQYF. The CDR3 nucleotides read TGTGCCATCAGTGAGCCCCATACAGGGGGCTACGAGCAGTACTTC.